This T cell receptor beta chain was captured by sequencing in a study of brain T cells in children with intractable seizures. This clone showed up just once. This CDR3 region has 14 residues. CDR1 and CDR2 (germline): SGHTA, FQGTGA. V dropped 4 bases and J dropped 3; count of bases not matched to a gene: 3. Profiling relied on immunoSEQ multiplex PCR, and the TCRdb table lists in-frame clones only, not all of them. The profile shows tens of thousands of clones, under 95% of them singletons. V gene TRBV7-3 combines with J gene TRBJ1-1, with 9 positions matching TRBD1. Here the sequenced sample was peripheral blood, taken at surgery. This sequence was found in a girl aged 2 to 10 with Rasmussen encephalitis and intractable seizures. For the CDR3, the DNA is TGTGCCAGCAGCTCGGGACAGGGACACACTGAAGCTTTCTTT. It codes for CASSSGQGHTEAFF.